Here is one TCR beta chain with its context. Its cognate antigen is unknown. CDR1 MNHEY and CDR2 SMNVEV come from the germline V gene (reference sequence). The CDR3 consists of 15 residues. Trimming removed 5 bases from V and 8 bases from J; junction bases left unmatched: 8. The entry originates in a study of long-term antiretroviral therapy in people with HIV. The study's findings and limits: CDR3 lengths in HIV samples spanned a narrower range than controls.

Version v3.0 of the immunoSEQ assay ran at survey level. Data came from immunoSEQ multiplex PCR; TCRdb stores just in-frame clones and leaves some out. The table includes around 23,000 clones, 79% detected once. The input for sequencing was unsorted PBMCs, taken 2.1 years after starting antiretroviral therapy. The rearrangement links TRBV27 to TRBJ2-3; 12 bases agree with TRBD2. The clonotype originates from a man younger than 40 with HIV. The CDR3 is CASSPSSGRAPTQYF. The DNA for the CDR3 is TGTGCCAGCAGTCCCTCTAGCGGGAGGGCCCCTACGCAGTATTTT.